Following are 23 T cell receptor beta chains from one sample sequenced in a study of T cells expressing NK-cell markers (dated by TCRdb to about 2020). Libraries were made using 5' RACE. The instrument was an Illumina HiSeq 2000. One entry per CDR3 protein sequence results from the TCRdb reprocessing of the reads, with DNA left out. The sample table holds approximately 550,000 distinct CDR3 sequences. The ten biggest clones cover 3.5% to 4.5% of the sample. The sample taken for sequencing was blood T cells: a sorted CD56 or NKG2C T cell subset, CD4+ or CD8+ T cells, or bulk PBMC T cells (not recorded which). All receptors derive from a young man in good health. Donor details come from another sample of the same person, matched by shared clones.

This sequence joins TRBV5-6 and TRBJ2-5; absent DNA, TCRdb's TRBD1 call cannot be checked. The CDR3 runs 14 residues. Germline assignment: CDR1 SGHDT and CDR2 YYEEEE. CDR3 sequence: CASSLSAPGETQYF. Supplemented by reference TRBV5-6 and TRBJ2-5, the full variable domain reads DAGVTQSPTHLIKTRGQQVTLRCSPKSGHDTVSWYQQALGQGPQFIFQYYEEEERQRGNFPDRFSGHQFPNYSSELNVNALLLGDSALYLCASSLSAPGETQYFGPGTRLLVL.

CDR3 sequence reads: CSVEDLEEETQYF. V is TRBV29-1 and J is TRBJ2-5; as DNA is missing, the TRBD2 call by TCRdb cannot be tested. The germline CDR1 and CDR2 sequences are SQVTM and ANQGSEA. The CDR3 is 13 amino acids.

The chain carries TRBV7-9 and TRBJ2-1; TCRdb proposes TRBD2, but this gene call is untestable without DNA. The CDR3 totals 14 residues. Germline V gene sequence: CDR1 SEHNR, CDR2 FQNEAQ (reference sequence). The CDR3 here is CASSPEGRFNEQFF.

This chain connects TRBV12-3 or TRBV12-4 to TRBJ1-3. CDR3 size: 13 residues. The CDR3: CATPRSTGNTIYF.

The gene calls are TRBV3-1 and TRBJ1-3; the TCRdb D gene call, TRBD1, has no DNA to confirm it. The CDR3 is 15 amino acids. Per germline, CDR1 LGHDT and CDR2 YNNKEL (reference sequence). The CDR3 is CASSQGGASGNTIYF.

The rearrangement joins TRBV4-1 to TRBJ2-3; the TRBD2 assignment by TCRdb is unverifiable without DNA. Germline-derived CDR1 and CDR2 are MGHRA and YSYEKL. This CDR3 contains 19 residues. The CDR3: CASSQKGTSGRASTDTQYF.

V usage is TRBV2 and J usage is TRBJ1-5. The CDR3 length is 14 residues. Germline CDR1 SNHLY, CDR2 FYNNEI. The CDR3 region is CASSEIQINQPQHF.

The chain recombines TRBV29-1 with TRBJ1-2; the TCRdb D gene call, TRBD1, has no DNA to confirm it. Per germline, CDR1 SQVTM and CDR2 ANQGSEA. This CDR3 has 13 amino acids. Here the CDR3 reads CQVLGGSNYGYTF.

The chain carries TRBV6-5 and TRBJ2-3; there is no DNA to check the TCRdb D call of TRBD1. The CDR3 has 14 amino acids. Germline loops: CDR1 MNHEY, CDR2 SVGAGI. CDR3 sequence: CASSRDRGSDTQYF.

The gene calls are TRBV14 and TRBJ2-4; TCRdb's D gene call, TRBD2, goes unchecked for lack of DNA. The CDR3 has 18 residues. Germline V gives CDR1 SGHDN, CDR2 FVKESK. CDR3 in amino acids: CASSALSAGGHIKNIQYF.

The chain carries TRBV29-1 and TRBJ2-3; the D call from TCRdb, TRBD1, cannot be confirmed without DNA. Germline V gene lookup returns CDR1 SQVTM and CDR2 ANQGSEA. CDR3 size: 14 residues. This chain's CDR3 is CSGNPGQLGGTQYF.

The chain carries TRBV7-9 and TRBJ1-3. Germline V CDR1 and CDR2: SEHNR, FQNEAQ (reference sequence). This CDR3 region has 14 residues. CDR3: CAIIPNEAGNTIYF.

The chain combines TRBV5-5 with TRBJ2-1; without DNA, the TCRdb call of TRBD1 cannot be checked. Germline CDR1 reads SGHKS; CDR2 reads YYEKEE (reference sequence). The CDR3 loop spans 15 amino acids. The CDR3: CASSPDRDLYNEQFF.

The rearrangement joins TRBV3-1 to TRBJ2-1. This CDR3 is built from 14 residues. Germline assignment: CDR1 LGHDT and CDR2 YNNKEL (reference sequence). The CDR3 reads CASSQGGWLQEQFF.

This chain connects TRBV11-3 to TRBJ2-1; lacking DNA, the TRBD1 call made by TCRdb goes unchecked. Germline lookup yields CDR1 SGHNT and CDR2 YENEEA. The CDR3 loop spans 12 amino acids. The CDR3 sequence is CASSLGSREQFF.

The chain combines TRBV4-2 with TRBJ2-1; TCRdb indicates TRBD2, and absent DNA this call remains unverified. The CDR3 has 13 amino acids. Germline CDR1 is LGHNA and CDR2 is YNFKEQ. The CDR3 sequence is CASSQTSGRAQFF.

The chain carries TRBV10-3 and TRBJ2-2; the TCRdb call, TRBD1, lacks DNA for checking. The CDR3 is made up of 15 amino acids. Germline V gene lookup returns CDR1 ENHRY and CDR2 SYGVKD. The CDR3 sequence is CAISDGKANTGELFF.

The chain joins TRBV5-6 to TRBJ2-3; TCRdb returns TRBD2, unconfirmable since there is no DNA. The V gene's germline CDR1 is SGHDT and CDR2 YYEEEE. The CDR3 is 16 residues long. The CDR3 sequence: CASSLVSSRRTDTQYF.

The chain is built from TRBV28 and TRBJ2-5; TCRdb's D call, TRBD1, is unchecked because there is no DNA. The CDR3 runs to 14 residues. Germline CDR1 and CDR2: MDHEN and SYDVKM. CDR3 residues: CASTFDPGLETQYF.

The V gene is TRBV20-1, the J gene TRBJ1-1; TCRdb names TRBD1, which stays unverified in the absence of DNA. The CDR3 totals 13 residues. CDR1 DFQATT and CDR2 SNEGSKA come from the germline V gene (reference sequence). The CDR3 region is CSASWDRGLGAFF.

This CDR3 is CASSLGPAGTEAFF. This chain links TRBV5-1 with TRBJ1-1. The germline gives CDR1 SGHRS, CDR2 YFSETQ. This CDR3 spans 14 amino acids.

The V call is TRBV5-1, the J call TRBJ1-5; TCRdb's assignment of TRBD1 cannot be checked, as there is no DNA. Per germline, CDR1 SGHRS and CDR2 YFSETQ. The CDR3 spans 13 residues. The CDR3 protein is CASRSTVDQPQHF.

V is TRBV15 and J is TRBJ1-5. Germline assignment: CDR1 LNHNV and CDR2 YYDKDF (reference sequence). The CDR3 totals 13 residues. The CDR3 region is CATSRADYQPQHF. Full variable domain (rest looked up from reference TRBV15 and TRBJ1-5): DAMVIQNPRYQVTQFGKPVTLSCSQTLNHNVMYWYQQKSSQAPKLLFHYYDKDFNNEADTPDNFQSRRPNTSFCFLDIRSPGLGDTAMYLCATSRADYQPQHFGDGTRLSIL.